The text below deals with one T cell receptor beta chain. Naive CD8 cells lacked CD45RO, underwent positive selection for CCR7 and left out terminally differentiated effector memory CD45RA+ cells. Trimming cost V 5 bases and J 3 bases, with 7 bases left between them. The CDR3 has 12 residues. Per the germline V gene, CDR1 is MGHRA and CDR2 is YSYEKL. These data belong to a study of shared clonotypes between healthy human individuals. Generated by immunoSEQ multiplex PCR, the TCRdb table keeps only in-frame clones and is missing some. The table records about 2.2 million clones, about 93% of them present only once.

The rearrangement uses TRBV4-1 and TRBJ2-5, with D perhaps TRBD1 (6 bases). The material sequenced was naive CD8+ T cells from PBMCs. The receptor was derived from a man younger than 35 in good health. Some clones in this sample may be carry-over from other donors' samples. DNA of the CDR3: TGCGCCAGCAGCAACAGGGAAGAGACCCAGTACTTC. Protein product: CASSNREETQYF.